What follows are 9 T cell receptor beta chains derived from one specimen sequenced in a study of shared clonotypes between healthy human individuals. CD8 cells regarded as naive lacked CD45RO, were positively chosen for CCR7, and omitted terminally differentiated effector memory CD45RA+ cells. The method was immunoSEQ multiplex PCR; TCRdb's version includes in-frame clones alone and lacks a portion of them. Of roughly 600,000 clones in the sample, more than 95% were seen once. The sample was naive CD8+ T cells sorted from blood. These receptors were collected from a man younger than 40 in good health.

This chain links TRBV4-3 with TRBJ2-7; 10 positions match TRBD1. There are 16 residues in the CDR3. The germline gives CDR1 LGHNA, CDR2 YSLEER. Trimming removed 3 bases from V and 1 base from J; junction bases left unmatched: 6. The chain's CDR3 is CASSQGQGSYSYEQYF. CDR3 nucleotides: TGCGCCAGCAGCCAGGGACAGGGGAGCTATTCCTACGAGCAGTACTTC.

The chain combines TRBV11-2 with TRBJ2-5, with TRBD2 matching over 12 bases. Germline CDR1 and CDR2: SGHAT and FQNNGV. The CDR3 length is 18 residues. With V trimmed by 1 base and J by 0 bases, 6 bases remained unmatched. CDR3 in DNA: TGTGCCAGCAGCTTAGGTCGGCTAGCGGGGGGGGACCAAGAGACCCAGTACTTC. Translation gives CASSLGRLAGGDQETQYF.

V is TRBV30 and J is TRBJ2-7; 7 positions agree with TRBD2. This CDR3 contains 14 residues. CDR1 is GTSNPN, CDR2 SVGIG, per germline (reference sequence). V lost 2 bases, J lost 3 bases, and 7 bases stayed unmatched. This CDR3 is CAWSFSSGGYEQYF. The CDR3 DNA reads TGTGCCTGGAGTTTTTCCTCGGGAGGCTACGAGCAGTACTTC.

The DNA of the CDR3 is TGTGCCATCGGCGGCCGCGAGCAGTACTTC. Its translation: CAIGGREQYF. J is TRBJ2-7 and V is TRBV10-3; no clear D. The CDR3 extends over 10 amino acids. The germline V gene has CDR1 ENHRY and CDR2 SYGVKD. Trimming pared 8 bases from V and 6 bases from J, leaving 8 bases between.

This chain joins TRBV18 and TRBJ2-1; D is perhaps TRBD2 (7 bases). The CDR3 covers 18 residues. The V gene's germline CDR1 is KGHSH and CDR2 LQKENI. V was trimmed by 1 base and J by 0 bases, leaving 16 bases between them. The CDR3 coding sequence is TGTGCCAGCTCACCACTTGCCGGGGGGCCAAGCTCCTACAATGAGCAGTTCTTC. This sequence encodes CASSPLAGGPSSYNEQFF.

The chain is built from TRBV5-8 and TRBJ2-5, with TRBD2 matching over 7 bases. This CDR3 is built from 14 residues. Germline CDR1 and CDR2: SGHTS and YDEGEE. J was trimmed by 5 bases and V by 1 base; bases with no gene match: 5. The DNA of the CDR3 is TGTGCCAGCAGCTTGTCAGACGGGGGGGAGACCCAGTACTTC. This sequence encodes CASSLSDGGETQYF.

This chain links TRBV27 with TRBJ2-2, with 9 nucleotides matching TRBD1. Germline assignment: CDR1 MNHEY and CDR2 SMNVEV (reference sequence). The CDR3 has 16 residues. Trimming cost V 5 bases and J 2 bases; bases outside gene matches: 6. The CDR3: CASSPRDRANTGELFF. The CDR3 DNA follows: TGTGCCAGCAGTCCCCGGGACAGGGCAAACACCGGGGAGCTGTTTTTT.

Concerning this clone itself: At the DNA level, this CDR3 is encoded by other sequences in the same sample as well. The chain joins TRBV5-1 to TRBJ2-1, with D unclear. The germline CDR1 and CDR2 sequences are SGHRS and YFSETQ. V was shortened by 0 bases and J by 3 bases, with 4 bases between the two germline ends. CDR3 length: 13 amino acids. CDR3 loop: CASSLVGYNEQFF. The CDR3, as DNA: TGCGCCAGCAGCTTGGTAGGCTACAATGAGCAGTTCTTC. Together with reference TRBV5-1 and TRBJ2-1, the CDR3 gives the full variable domain: KAGVTQTPRYLIKTRGQQVTLSCSPISGHRSVSWYQQTPGQGLQFLFEYFSETQRNKGNFPGRFSGRQFSNSRSEMNVSTLELGDSALYLCASSLVGYNEQFFGPGTRLTVL.

This chain uses TRBV7-9 with TRBJ2-7; possibly TRBD1 or TRBD2 for D (7 bases each). This CDR3 contains 17 residues. Deletions cut 4 bases from V and 3 bases from J, with 22 bases between. Germline lookup yields CDR1 SEHNR and CDR2 FQNEAQ (reference sequence). The CDR3 loop reads CASSSTEGGTDGYEQYF. The CDR3 coding sequence is TGTGCCAGCAGCTCCACCGAGGGAGGGACAGACGGCTACGAGCAGTACTTC.